There are a few counts of the clone carrying this T cell receptor (beta chain). Its antigen remains unknown. Subjects with ophthalmopathy showed a Clinical Activity Score no lower than 3, a NOSPECS grade no lower than 4, and a duration shorter than 3 months. The authors obtained PBMCs from 7.5 to 10 ml of fresh peripheral blood. The sample originates from a study of T cells in Graves' hyperthyroidism and ophthalmopathy. Study results and caveats: Ophthalmopathy was told apart from stable hyperthyroidism by a 13 V-J model. Progression to ophthalmopathy was predicted a median of roughly 6.6 months early.

Authors of the study amplified TCR beta CDR3 regions from RNA transcripts. A first-round RT-PCR of the TCR CDR3 used the HTBI primer set. TCRdb re-called the multiplex PCR reads with MiXCR, one entry per CDR3 protein. This sample carries roughly 600,000 distinct CDR3 sequences, around 13% of them seen once, and the ten largest clones take approximately 12%. J was trimmed by 3 bases and V by 0 bases; bases with no gene match: 9. Germline CDR1 is LGHNA and CDR2 is YSLEER. The CDR3 extends over 17 amino acids. The sequenced sample was blood. The sequence came from a woman aged 45 to 65 with Graves' ophthalmopathy. This sequence joins TRBV4-3 and TRBJ1-2, with 8 bases matching TRBD1. Here the CDR3 reads CASSQDWGQGAHYGYTF. For the CDR3, the DNA is TGCGCCAGCAGCCAAGATTGGGGGCAGGGGGCCCACTATGGCTACACCTTC.